Given below is one TCR beta chain in context. Its antigen is still unknown. Single viable CD3+CD4+CD8-CD45RO+ cells were sorted as the memory CD4+ T cells. CMV serostatus came from serum IgG against pp150, pp28, p38, p52. After thawing, CD4+ T cells were positively selected. The sample belongs to a study of memory CD4+ T cells and cytomegalovirus serostatus. Study-wide background: This sample comes from healthy Belgian adults, under 10 CMV seropositive, approximately 22 seronegative. General observations from the study: CD4+ memory repertoires contained about two fifths of the 164 reported CMV TCRbeta sequences.

Using immunoSEQ multiplex PCR, the repertoire was profiled, and TCRdb retains in-frame clones only, with some absent. Among about 75,000 clones listed, 75% to 85% were seen once. The V end lost 1 base, the J end lost 6 bases, and 16 bases lay between the germline ends. Germline V gene data show CDR1 as MNHEY and CDR2 as SMNVEV (reference sequence). The CDR3 loop spans 15 amino acids. Source material: memory CD4+ T cells from blood. The receptor was isolated from an adult in good health and CMV-seropositive. The chain couples TRBV27 to TRBJ2-7; the D gene is possibly TRBD1 (5 bases). For the CDR3, the DNA is TGTGCCAGCAGTTTATGGGGCCGGCAGTTGGGCGAGCAGTACTTC. Amino acids: CASSLWGRQLGEQYF.